This entry concerns a single T cell receptor (beta chain). The sample originates from a study of shared clonotypes between healthy human individuals. Assay used: immunoSEQ multiplex PCR; TCRdb lists only in-frame clones, some missing. The sample lists over a million clones, roughly 98.5% seen once, with 0.36% in the top ten. The germline V and J ends were trimmed by 4 bases and 4 bases, with 19 bases remaining between them. The CDR3 is 16 residues long. Germline V gives CDR1 SGHDT, CDR2 YYEEEE. The sample taken for sequencing was naive CD4+ T cells sorted from blood. Subset meaning: CD45RA+ positively selected. The sequence was obtained from a man aged 25 to 40 in good health. The chain employs TRBV5-6 and TRBJ2-3, with TRBD1 as a possible D gene (6 bases). The CDR3 is CASSHLDRNRADTQYF. CDR3 coding DNA: TGTGCCAGCAGCCATCTTGACAGGAATCGGGCAGATACGCAGTATTTT.